This is a list of T cell receptor beta chains from one sample in a study of cytomegalovirus exposure and HLA in healthy donors. Assay: immunoSEQ multiplex PCR; the TCRdb copy retains only in-frame clones and omits some. The table includes about 180,000 clones, less than 80% detected once. Sequenced input: PBMCs. The source is a woman aged 40 to 55 in good health and CMV-seronegative. Both conserved end residues are trimmed from each CDR3. The order of the fields is V gene, D gene, CDR3 protein. A D gene is named only where the DNA matches it firmly.

>TRBV7-9|NA
ASSNDLAIIERDEQY
>TRBV27|NA
ASSSPYNPYEQY
>TRBV27|NA
ASSSSYQETQY
>TRBV13|TRBD1
ASSLRQGNTEAF
>TRBV7-9|TRBD1
ASSSGGQSNSPLH
>TRBV6-1|TRBD2
ASSERTSAPYNEQF
>TRBV6-4|NA
ASRETADREAF
>TRBV5-1|TRBD1
ASSPHRQGLNTEAF
>TRBV27|NA
ASSSGVNYGYT
>TRBV7-9|TRBD1
ASSLAGTGVVEELF
>TRBV23-1|NA
ASSQSPGRGGEQY